Presented here are 21 T cell receptor beta chains from one specimen sequenced in a study of CD8+CD57+ T cells in acquired aplastic anemia. The sequenced patients had an expansion of CD8+CD57+ cells seen by flow cytometry. Profiling that covered TCR beta VDJ and CDR3 relied on genomic DNA as its template. TCRdb analysed the reads with MiXCR anew, one entry per CDR3 protein. The profile shows around 220,000 distinct CDR3 sequences, about half of them singletons. What was sequenced was sorted CD4+, CD8+, or CD8+CD57+ T cells (not recorded which) from PBMCs. The receptors were gathered from a human donor with aplastic anemia.

At least ten counts were recorded for this clonotype. This chain links TRBV6-5 with TRBJ1-1; the D gene is possibly TRBD1 (5 bases). Trimming left V 6 bases short and J 8 bases short, with 13 bases between. The CDR3 length is 12 residues. Germline CDR1 reads MNHEY; CDR2 reads SVGAGI. The CDR3 region is CASRGVGGEAFF. CDR3 coding DNA: TGTGCCAGCAGGGGGGTTGGAGGGGAAGCTTTCTTT.

This chain connects TRBV20-1 to TRBJ2-7; TRBD2 matches 10 bases. V was pared by 1 base and J by 8 bases, with 2 bases of the junction left unmatched. CDR3 length: 12 residues. Germline values: CDR1 DFQATT, CDR2 SNEGSKA (reference sequence). For the CDR3, the DNA is TGCAGTGCTAGAGGGACTAGCGGTAAGCAGTACTTC. Translation: CSARGTSGKQYF.

This clonotype has just one count. This chain links TRBV9 with TRBJ1-1; D is undetermined. In germline, CDR1 is SGDLS, CDR2 YYNGEE. Trimming took 0 bases from V and 3 from J, leaving 12 bases between them. The CDR3 consists of 15 residues. Here the CDR3 DNA reads TGTGCCAGCAGCGTAGTCGCCCCGCCGGACACTGAAGCTTTCTTT. The encoded protein is CASSVVAPPDTEAFF.

The chain recombines TRBV9 with TRBJ2-7; possibly TRBD1 for D (5 bases). The V and J ends lost 0 bases and 2 bases respectively, with 9 bases between them. From germline, CDR1 is SGDLS and CDR2 YYNGEE. This CDR3 is built from 14 residues. The CDR3 here is CASSVAQGPYEQYF. Here the CDR3 DNA reads TGTGCCAGCAGCGTAGCTCAGGGCCCCTACGAGCAGTACTTC. Based on the CDR3 plus reference TRBV9 and TRBJ2-7, the full variable domain is DSGVTQTPKHLITATGQRVTLRCSPRSGDLSVYWYQQSLDQGLQFLIQYYNGEERAKGNILERFSAQQFPDLHSELNLSSLELGDSALYFCASSVAQGPYEQYFGPGTRLTVT.

This clonotype was seen repeatedly, ten times or more. The gene calls are TRBV6-1 and TRBJ1-1; no clear D gene. The germline V and J ends were trimmed by 5 bases and 10 bases, with 11 bases remaining between them. The CDR3 totals 11 residues. Per germline, CDR1 MNHNS and CDR2 SASEGT. The CDR3 DNA reads TGTGCCAGCAGTAAGGGTCTTGGAGCTTTCTTT. Its translation: CASSKGLGAFF.

The chain combines TRBV9 with TRBJ1-4, with a weak D call TRBD1 (5 bases). The germline V gene encodes CDR1 SGDLS and CDR2 YYNGEE. V was trimmed by 3 bases and J by 5 bases, leaving 11 bases between them. This CDR3 has 14 residues. The CDR3 region has the DNA TGTGCCAGCAGCGATGGGGGAGGAAATGAAAAACTGTTTTTT. It specifies CASSDGGGNEKLFF.

The chain employs TRBV7-9 and TRBJ2-1; D not certain. The CDR3 is 15 residues long. V lost 5 bases, J lost 2 bases, and 13 bases lay in between. Germline V gene lookup returns CDR1 SEHNR and CDR2 FQNEAQ (reference sequence). In DNA form, the CDR3 reads TGTGCCAGCAGCCCTGTCGGTGCGGCCTACAATGAGCAGTTCTTC. This gives the protein CASSPVGAAYNEQFF.

This clonotype occurred a few times. This chain joins TRBV20-1 and TRBJ2-7; D might be TRBD1 (6 bases). Deletions cut 6 bases from V and 4 bases from J, with 16 bases between. Germline V CDR1 and CDR2: DFQATT, SNEGSKA (reference sequence). This CDR3 comprises 13 residues. CDR3 residues: CSAEDRSVYEQYF. For the CDR3, the DNA is TGCAGTGCAGAGGACAGATCGGTATACGAGCAGTACTTC.

This clonotype came up many times. This chain joins TRBV7-3 and TRBJ1-5; D unclear. Deletions cut 0 bases from V and 0 bases from J, with 0 bases between. Looked up from germline, CDR1 is SGHTA and CDR2 is FQGTGA. The CDR3 contains 13 residues. The CDR3 DNA is TGTGCCAGCAGCTTAACTAGCAATCAGCCCCAGCATTTT. Its translation: CASSLTSNQPQHF.

This clonotype has just one count. V and J are TRBV29-1 and TRBJ2-5, with D unresolved. CDR1 is SQVTM and CDR2 is ANQGSEA in the germline V gene. Trimming took 7 bases from V and 2 from J, leaving 17 bases between them. The CDR3 covers 14 residues. The CDR3 DNA is TGCAGCGCAAAAAAGACCAATCTGCAAGAGACCCAGTACTTC. Its protein is CSAKKTNLQETQYF.

The gene calls are TRBV28 and TRBJ2-2; 7 bases agree with TRBD1. The CDR3 totals 16 residues. Germline V gene data show CDR1 as MDHEN and CDR2 as SYDVKM. The V segment lost 5 bases and the J segment 0 bases; nucleotides outside the gene matches: 6. CDR3 amino acids: CASSGKGAANTGELFF. DNA of the CDR3: TGTGCCAGCAGTGGGAAGGGGGCCGCGAACACCGGGGAGCTGTTTTTT.

This clonotype was found a few times. The genes are TRBV20-1 and TRBJ2-3, with D perhaps TRBD2 (6 bases). Germline V CDR1 and CDR2: DFQATT, SNEGSKA (reference sequence). V lost 5 bases and J lost 6, with 15 bases in between. The CDR3 runs 13 residues. The CDR3 DNA follows: TGCAGTGCTCCCGAATCTGGAGGGGATACGCAGTATTTT. Translation gives CSAPESGGDTQYF.

This clonotype was observed many times. The chain joins TRBV10-2 to TRBJ2-2, with a tentative D call TRBD1 (5 bases). CDR1 is WSHSY, CDR2 SAAADI, per germline. This CDR3 spans 15 amino acids. Trimming left V 5 bases short and J 0 bases short, with 10 bases between. As DNA, the CDR3 is TGCGCCAGCAGTTGGGGCAGTCCGAACACCGGGGAGCTGTTTTTT. It encodes CASSWGSPNTGELFF.

The chain uses TRBV5-1 and TRBJ1-2; D is perhaps TRBD1 (5 bases). The CDR3 runs to 14 residues. Germline-derived CDR1 and CDR2 are SGHRS and YFSETQ. Trimming removed 4 bases from V and 2 bases from J, with 12 bases in between. The CDR3 is CASSRGPTNYGYTF. CDR3 nucleotide sequence: TGCGCCAGCAGCCGGGGACCGACAAACTATGGCTACACCTTC.

The sample holds many counts of this clonotype. This chain joins TRBV11-3 and TRBJ2-3; 7 bases align to TRBD2. The germline V gene encodes CDR1 SGHNT and CDR2 YENEEA. The CDR3 is made up of 15 amino acids. V shed 5 bases, J shed 1 base, and the junction held 6 bases outside the gene matches. This chain's CDR3 is CASSQRGGGTDTQYF. CDR3 nucleotide sequence: TGTGCCAGCAGCCAACGGGGAGGGGGCACAGATACGCAGTATTTT.

This clonotype was detected once. V gene TRBV2 combines with J gene TRBJ2-6; D perhaps matches TRBD2 (5 bases). This CDR3 region has 19 residues. Trimming removed 1 base at V and 0 bases at J, with 16 bases between. In germline, CDR1 is SNHLY, CDR2 FYNNEI. CDR3 sequence reads: CASSEGGLGLCSGANVLTF. CDR3 DNA sequence: TGTGCCAGCAGTGAAGGTGGACTCGGGCTGTGCTCTGGGGCCAACGTCCTGACTTTC.

This clonotype occurred a few times. The J gene is TRBJ1-6, the V gene TRBV2; TRBD1 matches at 11 bases. This CDR3 is built from 16 residues. V trimming: 7 bases; J trimming: 8 bases; junction bases outside the gene matches: 10. The germline gives CDR1 SNHLY, CDR2 FYNNEI. CDR3 DNA: TGTGCCAGCAAAGTTGGACAGGGGGCGCGTGATTCACCCCTCCACTTT. The encoded protein is CASKVGQGARDSPLHF.

V usage is TRBV6-1 and J usage is TRBJ2-7, with D unresolved. Trimming stripped 4 bases from V and 2 bases from J, with 21 bases between. There are 17 residues in the CDR3. Germline V gene data show CDR1 as MNHNS and CDR2 as SASEGT. For the CDR3, the DNA is TGTGCCAGCAGTGCACTCGCGGCCGCTACGGCCCCCTACGAGCAGTACTTC. It is translated as CASSALAAATAPYEQYF.

The V call is TRBV25-1, the J call TRBJ1-2; D possibly corresponds to TRBD1 (6 bases). CDR3 length equals 12 residues. Looked up from germline, CDR1 is MGHDK and CDR2 is SYGVNS. The V end was cut by 6 bases, the J end by 4 bases, with 9 bases between. The CDR3 coding sequence is TGTGCCAGCAGCGGGACATCCTATGGCTACACCTTC. Encoded protein: CASSGTSYGYTF.

The chain is built from TRBV6-1 and TRBJ1-1; 7 bases align to TRBD1. This CDR3 comprises 14 residues. V lost 7 bases and J lost 8; bases outside the gene matches: 13. The germline CDR1 and CDR2 sequences are MNHNS and SASEGT. For the CDR3, the DNA is TGTGCCAGCAAGTTCACAGGGGAACAGGGGGAAGCTTTCTTT. Protein sequence: CASKFTGEQGEAFF.

The gene calls are TRBV2 and TRBJ2-5; 10 nucleotides match TRBD2. J was trimmed by 1 base and V by 9 bases; bases with no gene match: 8. The CDR3 runs to 15 residues. The germline gives CDR1 SNHLY, CDR2 FYNNEI. CDR3 nucleotides: TGTGCCAGTGGCCGATTAGCGGGGGGCCAAGAGACCCAGTACTTC. It encodes CASGRLAGGQETQYF.